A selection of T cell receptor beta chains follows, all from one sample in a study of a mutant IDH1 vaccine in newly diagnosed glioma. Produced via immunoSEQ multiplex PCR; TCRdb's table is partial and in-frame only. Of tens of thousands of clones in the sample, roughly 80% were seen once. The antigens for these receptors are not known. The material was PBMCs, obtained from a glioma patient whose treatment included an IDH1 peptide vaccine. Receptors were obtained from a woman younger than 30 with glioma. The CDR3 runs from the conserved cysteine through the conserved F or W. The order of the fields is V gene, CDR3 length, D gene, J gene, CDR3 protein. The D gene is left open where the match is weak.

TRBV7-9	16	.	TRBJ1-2	CASSLRTSRLDYGYTF
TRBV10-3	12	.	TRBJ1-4	CAISRQNEKLFF
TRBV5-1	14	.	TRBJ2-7	CASSLVQPPYEQYF
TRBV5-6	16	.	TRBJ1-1	CASSPAVEGGNTEAFF
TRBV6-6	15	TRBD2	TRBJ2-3	CASSYSGLGWYTQYF
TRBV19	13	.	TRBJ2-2	CASIRQNTGELFF
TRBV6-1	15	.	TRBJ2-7	CASSEALGVNYEQYF
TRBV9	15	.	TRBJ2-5	CASSLLGSEGETQYF
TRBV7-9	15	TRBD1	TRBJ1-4	CASSVQGAANEKLFF
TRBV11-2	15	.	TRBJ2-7	CASSQTQGKSYEQYF
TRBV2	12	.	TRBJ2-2	CASTRGRGELFF
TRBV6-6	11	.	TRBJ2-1	CASGITSEQFF
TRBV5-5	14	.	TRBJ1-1	CASSLEPLNTEAFF
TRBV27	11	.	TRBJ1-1	CASLRGTEAFF
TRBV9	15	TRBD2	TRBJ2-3	CASSGPGLRTDTQYF
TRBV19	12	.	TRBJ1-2	CASSTGRGGYTF
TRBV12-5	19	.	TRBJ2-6	CASGLVRFRGRSGANVLTF
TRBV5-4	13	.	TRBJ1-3	CASSRDSGNTIYF
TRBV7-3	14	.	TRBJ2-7	CASMETPSSYEQYF
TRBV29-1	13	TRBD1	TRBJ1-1	CSVDIDRGNEAFF
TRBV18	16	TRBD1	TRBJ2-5	CASSPTSGTGQETQYF
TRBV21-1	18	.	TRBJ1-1	CASSKAWKALGYNTEAFF
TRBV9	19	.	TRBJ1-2	CASSVGLGGRRSSNYGYTF
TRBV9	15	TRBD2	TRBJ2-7	CASSATGLADYEQYF
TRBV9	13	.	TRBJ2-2	CATRPQPGSELFF
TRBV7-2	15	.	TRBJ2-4	CASSLVGRAKNIQYF
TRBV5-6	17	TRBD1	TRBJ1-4	CASSLPFGGQSNEKLFF